These 18 T cell receptor beta chains originate from one sample sequenced in a study of blood T cells in healthy people across ages. With a J-beta primer mix and a sample-barcoded 5' primer, a second PCR ran about 7 to 11 cycles. TCRdb re-called the 5' RACE reads through MiXCR, storing one row per CDR3 protein. The sample gives under 1 million distinct CDR3 sequences, 40% to 50% of which show up once; around 21% is in the top ten. Sequencing was carried out using blood. The receptors shown here come from a man aged 55 to 69 in good health.

This clonotype was counted only a few times. The chain uses TRBV27 and TRBJ2-6; tentatively, D is TRBD1 (6 bases). CDR3 length equals 19 residues. Trimming pared 1 base from V and 0 bases from J, leaving 16 bases between. Germline CDR1 is MNHEY and CDR2 is SMNVEV (reference sequence). DNA for the CDR3: TGTGCCAGCAGTTTATACGCAGGGGCGCTCGGCTCTGGGGCCAACGTCCTGACTTTC. It codes for CASSLYAGALGSGANVLTF. The complete variable domain, with remaining parts taken from reference TRBV27 and TRBJ2-6, reads EAQVTQNPRYLITVTGKKLTVTCSQNMNHEYMSWYRQDPGLGLRQIYYSMNVEVTDKGDVPEGYKVSRKEKRNFPLILESPSPNQTSLYFCASSLYAGALGSGANVLTFGAGSRLTVL.

This clonotype turned up a few times. V and J are TRBV6-7 and TRBJ1-5, with 7 bases matching TRBD1. TRBV6-7 is reported as an ORF; its role is uncertain. CDR3 length: 13 residues. V shed 0 bases, J shed 13 bases, and the junction held 6 bases outside the gene matches. The CDR3: CASSYSRPQGQHF. The CDR3 DNA reads TGTGCCAGCAGTTACTCGAGACCACAGGGGCAGCATTTT.

The rearrangement uses TRBV21-1 and TRBJ2-7; the table gives TRBD1 as D, unverified against the DNA. TRBV21-1 is flagged as a pseudogene. CDR3 length: 17 amino acids. The CDR3 DNA follows: TGTGCCAGCAGCAAAGTCGGGGGACAGGGGGCTGGAAGCGAGCAGTACTTC. Translated, it gives CASSKVGGQGAGSEQYF.

This clonotype was found a few times. This chain links TRBV10-3 with TRBJ2-5; no firm D call. V lost 4 bases to trimming and J lost 1 base, with 7 bases between them. Germline V gene lookup returns CDR1 ENHRY and CDR2 SYGVKD. The CDR3 runs to 13 residues. CDR3 loop: CAISVGSQETQYF. The DNA of the CDR3 is TGTGCCATCAGTGTAGGGTCCCAAGAGACCCAGTACTTC.

The chain employs TRBV29-1 and TRBJ2-6, with D unresolved. The V gene's germline CDR1 is SQVTM and CDR2 ANQGSEA. The V and J ends lost 3 bases and 0 bases respectively, with 6 bases between them. CDR3 size: 14 residues. The CDR3 protein is CSVDSHSGANVLTF. The CDR3 DNA sequence: TGCAGCGTTGATAGCCACTCTGGGGCCAACGTCCTGACTTTC.

This clonotype was found once. The chain is built from TRBV24-1 and TRBJ2-7, with D maybe TRBD1 (6 bases). Between the trimmed V and J ends, which lost 7 bases and 2 bases, there was a span of 20 bases. Germline CDR1 reads KGHDR; CDR2 reads SFDVKD. The CDR3 runs to 16 residues. CDR3 in DNA: TGTGCCACCAGCTATCTCTTAGACAGGAACACCTACGAGCAGTACTTC. It encodes CATSYLLDRNTYEQYF.

The rearrangement uses TRBV6-4 and TRBJ1-5; D perhaps matches TRBD1 (6 bases). V gave up 6 bases and J gave up 6 bases, with 12 bases separating them. Germline V gene lookup returns CDR1 MRHNA and CDR2 SNTAGT. The CDR3 is 13 amino acids. CDR3 loop: CASSREQGQPQHF. Here the CDR3 DNA reads TGTGCCAGCAGCAGGGAACAGGGTCAGCCCCAGCATTTT.

The V and J genes are TRBV3-1 and TRBJ2-4; D perhaps matches TRBD2 (6 bases). Trimming shortened V by 3 bases and J by 12 bases, and 18 bases separated the two germline ends. The CDR3 length is 14 residues. Looked up from germline, CDR1 is LGHDT and CDR2 is YNNKEL (reference sequence). The CDR3 sequence: CASSQAAGSWGQYF. The CDR3 DNA follows: TGTGCCAGCAGCCAGGCCGCGGGGAGTTGGGGTCAGTACTTC.

The chain recombines TRBV20-1 with TRBJ1-2; D gene uncertain. V dropped 0 bases and J dropped 4 bases, with 9 bases sitting between them. The CDR3 totals 13 residues. The germline V gene has CDR1 DFQATT and CDR2 SNEGSKA (reference sequence). The DNA for the CDR3 is TGCAGTGCTAGAGATTTAGATGGCTATGGCTACACCTTC. Protein sequence: CSARDLDGYGYTF.

The chain recombines TRBV2 with TRBJ2-1; D remains unclear. With 10 bases removed from V and 8 bases from J, the gap between germline ends came to 21 bases. The CDR3 is 14 residues long. Germline V CDR1 and CDR2: SNHLY, FYNNEI. CDR3 nucleotides: TGTGCCACCCGACCCAAAACCGTTATCGATGAGCAGTTCTTC. This translates into CATRPKTVIDEQFF.

The chain combines TRBV6-1 with TRBJ1-2; 9 bases are a match to TRBD1. The V and J ends lost 4 bases and 2 bases, in that order; junction bases with no gene match: 8. CDR1 MNHNS and CDR2 SASEGT come from the germline V gene. The CDR3 contains 16 residues. CDR3 in amino acids: CASSAPGQGSNYGYTF. In nucleotides, the CDR3 is TGTGCCAGCAGTGCCCCGGGACAGGGATCAAACTATGGCTACACCTTC.

In its sample, this clonotype was seen a few times. The chain has TRBV20-1 and TRBJ2-3, with TRBD2 as a possible D gene (5 bases). This CDR3 spans 14 amino acids. Trimming removed 3 bases from V and 0 bases from J, with 10 bases in between. Germline values: CDR1 DFQATT, CDR2 SNEGSKA (reference sequence). CDR3 bases: TGCAGTGCTAGGCCAACTAGTAGCACAGATACGCAGTATTTT. It encodes CSARPTSSTDTQYF.

This clonotype was picked up a small number of times. The gene calls are TRBV25-1 and TRBJ1-2; D perhaps matches TRBD1 (6 bases). There are 14 residues in the CDR3. Germline assignment: CDR1 MGHDK and CDR2 SYGVNS. V gave up 3 bases and J gave up 3 bases, with 11 bases separating them. CDR3 region: CASSDLGADYGYTF. The CDR3 DNA sequence: TGTGCCAGCAGTGATTTGGGGGCAGACTATGGCTACACCTTC.

This clonotype appeared a few times. J is TRBJ1-2 and V is TRBV6-5; no definite D call. The CDR3 covers 13 residues. With 4 bases removed from V and 3 bases from J, the gap between germline ends came to 9 bases. CDR1 is MNHEY, CDR2 SVGAGI, per germline. The CDR3 protein is CASSSLSHYGYTF. The CDR3 DNA follows: TGTGCCAGCAGTTCGCTAAGCCACTATGGCTACACCTTC.

To note about this clonotype: Given a much more abundant clone one base away, this may be a read error. This chain uses TRBV29-1 with TRBJ2-1; 8 bases fit TRBD2. This CDR3 region has 12 residues. Trimming removed 5 bases from V and 10 bases from J; junction bases left unmatched: 7. CDR1 and CDR2 (germline): SQVTM, ANQGSEA. The chain's CDR3 is CSVQGLAAEQFF. For the CDR3, the DNA is TGCAGCGTTCAAGGACTAGCCGCCGAGCAGTTCTTC.

This chain connects TRBV29-1 to TRBJ1-2, with D possibly matching TRBD1 (6 bases). The germline V gene encodes CDR1 SQVTM and CDR2 ANQGSEA. The CDR3 sequence is 13 residues long. The V end was cut by 7 bases, the J end by 2 bases, with 14 bases between. In nucleotides, the CDR3 is TGCAGCGATCGACAGGAGGTGAACTATGGCTACACCTTC. Its protein product is CSDRQEVNYGYTF.

The chain carries TRBV20-1 and TRBJ1-2, with 8 bases aligning to TRBD1. Germline V gives CDR1 DFQATT, CDR2 SNEGSKA (reference sequence). The trim removed 5 bases at V and 3 bases at J, leaving 5 bases unmatched. This CDR3 region has 13 residues. This chain's CDR3 is CSAQDREDYGYTF. CDR3 bases: TGCAGTGCTCAGGACAGGGAAGACTATGGCTACACCTTC.

This sequence joins TRBV27 and TRBJ2-6; D ambiguous. The CDR3 covers 15 residues. Trimming took off 2 bases at V and 9 bases at J, with 14 bases between the two ends. Germline CDR1 and CDR2: MNHEY and SMNVEV (reference sequence). Here the CDR3 DNA reads TGTGCCAGCAGTTTAAATCCTGGAAGAAACAACGTCCTGACTTTC. Its protein product is CASSLNPGRNNVLTF.